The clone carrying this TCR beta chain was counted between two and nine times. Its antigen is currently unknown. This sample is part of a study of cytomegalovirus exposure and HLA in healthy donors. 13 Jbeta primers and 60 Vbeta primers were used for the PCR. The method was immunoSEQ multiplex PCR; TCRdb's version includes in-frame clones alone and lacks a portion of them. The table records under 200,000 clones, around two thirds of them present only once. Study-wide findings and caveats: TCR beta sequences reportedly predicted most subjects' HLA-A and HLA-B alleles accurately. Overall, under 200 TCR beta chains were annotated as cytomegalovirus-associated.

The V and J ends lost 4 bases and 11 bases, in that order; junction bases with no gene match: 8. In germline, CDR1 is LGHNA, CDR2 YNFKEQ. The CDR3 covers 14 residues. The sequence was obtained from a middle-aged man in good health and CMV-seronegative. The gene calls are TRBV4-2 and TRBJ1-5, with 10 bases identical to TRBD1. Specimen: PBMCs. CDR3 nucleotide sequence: TGTGCCAGCAGCCCGACAGGGGGCCTGGGGGCCCAGCATTTT. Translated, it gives CASSPTGGLGAQHF.